This T cell receptor (beta chain) was documented in a study of T cell responses to AZD1222 COVID-19 vaccine. The ends were cut back, 1 base at V and 2 bases at J, with 5 bases in the middle. Germline assignment: CDR1 LGHNT and CDR2 FRNRAP. There are 14 residues in the CDR3. The table came from immunoSEQ multiplex PCR; TCRdb's copy has only in-frame clones and leaves some out. The sample includes around 130,000 clones, nearly 95% of them seen just once. The chain couples TRBV12-5 to TRBJ2-2; D unresolved. This material consisted of peripheral blood, taken on day 0 of AZD1222 vaccination. This TCR came from an adult in good health. This chain's CDR3 is CASGLDYNTGELFF. CDR3 in DNA: TGTGCTAGTGGTTTGGACTATAACACCGGGGAGCTGTTTTTT.